These 9 T cell receptor beta chains were all obtained from the same sample, sequenced in a study of OX40 agonist ivuxolimab in advanced cancers. The assay was immunoSEQ multiplex PCR, and TCRdb's table has in-frame clones only and misses some. The sample records over 60,000 clones, 82% being singletons. Sequenced here: CD4+ or CD8+ T cells sorted from blood, sampled in a trial of the OX40 agonist ivuxolimab. The receptors shown here come from an adult with an advanced solid tumor such as melanoma, head and neck, liver or kidney cancer.

The genes are TRBV18 and TRBJ2-2; tentative D call: TRBD2 (5 bases). The ends were cut back, 6 bases at V and 2 bases at J, with 13 bases in the middle. The CDR3 runs 15 residues. In germline, CDR1 is KGHSH, CDR2 LQKENI. The CDR3 DNA sequence: TGTGCCAGCTCGCCCTTTCGGGGAAACACCGGGGAGCTGTTTTTT. This codes for CASSPFRGNTGELFF.

The V call is TRBV5-6, the J call TRBJ1-2; D gene uncertain. V was cut by 1 base and J by 2 bases, with 3 bases left in between. This CDR3 comprises 12 residues. CDR1 is SGHDT, CDR2 YYEEEE, per germline. Written as DNA, the CDR3 is TGTGCCAGCAGCTTGTTCAACTATGGCTACACCTTC. Protein: CASSLFNYGYTF.

The rearrangement links TRBV19 to TRBJ1-3; maybe TRBD1 (5 bases). Trimming pared 5 bases from V and 0 bases from J, leaving 8 bases between. The CDR3 totals 14 residues. Germline V lookup: CDR1 LNHDA, CDR2 SQIVND (reference sequence). The CDR3: CASSQTVSGNTIYF. The CDR3 DNA reads as TGTGCCAGTAGTCAGACAGTCTCTGGAAACACCATATATTTT.

The rearrangement uses TRBV2 and TRBJ2-3; TRBD2 matches 7 bases. From germline, CDR1 is SNHLY and CDR2 FYNNEI. The CDR3 has 15 residues. V gave up 6 bases and J gave up 0 bases; unmatched junction bases: 6. The CDR3 here is CASRGVRGSTDTQYF. CDR3 nucleotide sequence: TGTGCCAGCAGGGGGGTGCGGGGGAGCACAGATACGCAGTATTTT.

The chain links TRBV19 to TRBJ2-5; D may be TRBD2 (5 bases). Deletions cut 5 bases from V and 4 bases from J, with 23 bases between. This CDR3 region has 17 residues. The germline V gene encodes CDR1 LNHDA and CDR2 SQIVND (reference sequence). In DNA, the CDR3 is TGTGCCAGTAGTCAGGCGGGTCGGGGATCCATAGGAGAGACCCAGTACTTC. The encoded protein is CASSQAGRGSIGETQYF.

With respect to this clone: Its ends do not fully match the called genes, so a read error is possible. The chain recombines TRBV5-1 with TRBJ2-1; D perhaps matches TRBD2 (7 bases). Germline loops: CDR1 SGHRS, CDR2 YFSETQ. This CDR3 comprises 16 residues. CDR3 loop: CASSLAVAGRDKEQFF. The CDR3 coding sequence is TGCGCCAGCAGCTTGGCCGTGGCAGGGAGGGACAAAGAGCAGTTCTTC.

The chain has TRBV2 and TRBJ2-3; TRBD1 matches 10 bases. The germline V gene has CDR1 SNHLY and CDR2 FYNNEI. With V trimmed by 4 bases and J by 6 bases, 4 bases remained unmatched. The CDR3 covers 14 residues. CDR3 amino acids: CASSGGTGVDTQYF. The CDR3 DNA sequence: TGTGCCAGCAGTGGTGGGACAGGGGTTGATACGCAGTATTTT.

The chain couples TRBV5-1 to TRBJ1-1; D gene uncertain. CDR3 length: 13 residues. CDR1 is SGHRS and CDR2 is YFSETQ in the germline V gene. V lost 5 bases and J 0 bases, leaving 8 bases between the germline ends. The CDR3 reads CASSVQMNTEAFF. The CDR3 bases are TGCGCCAGCAGTGTACAAATGAACACTGAAGCTTTCTTT.

The rearrangement joins TRBV6-5 to TRBJ1-3; no reliable D call. CDR1 is MNHEY and CDR2 is SVGAGI in the germline V gene. The CDR3 runs 14 residues. Trimming left V 5 bases short and J 2 bases short, with 10 bases between. The CDR3 nucleotides read TGTGCCAGCAGTCAACAGTTTACTGGAAACACCATATATTTT. Its translation: CASSQQFTGNTIYF.